Below, 10 T cell receptor beta chains from the same sample are listed, as sequenced in a study of cytomegalovirus exposure and HLA in healthy donors. The PCR contained 60 Vbeta and 13 Jbeta primers. Sequencing used immunoSEQ multiplex PCR; TCRdb keeps in-frame clones, though not all of them. The sample yields about 130,000 clones, 87% seen once. Sequenced material: PBMCs. Source of these receptors: a woman aged 30 to 39 in good health and CMV-seronegative.

The chain is built from TRBV7-9 and TRBJ2-5, with 8 bases aligning to TRBD1. The V gene end was trimmed by 9 bases and the J gene end by 5 bases; junction bases not matched to a gene: 11. CDR1 SEHNR and CDR2 FQNEAQ come from the germline V gene (reference sequence). The CDR3 is made up of 14 amino acids. The CDR3 loop reads CASSGGYRPETQYF. The DNA of the CDR3 is TGTGCCAGTTCAGGGGGCTATCGGCCGGAGACCCAGTACTTC.

The genes are TRBV7-2 and TRBJ2-7; D is ambiguous. Trimming pared 4 bases from V and 2 bases from J, leaving 12 bases between. The CDR3 has 14 amino acids. Germline CDR1 reads SGHTA; CDR2 reads FQGNSA. CDR3 coding DNA: TGTGCCAGCAGCTCGAGAACTAACACCTACGAGCAGTACTTC. It codes for CASSSRTNTYEQYF.

This clone showed up just once. The chain recombines TRBV19 with TRBJ1-1; TRBD1 matches at 7 bases. V lost 6 bases, J lost 1 base, and 5 bases stayed unmatched. Looked up from germline, CDR1 is LNHDA and CDR2 is SQIVND (reference sequence). The CDR3 spans 14 residues. The CDR3 here is CASSHGTANTEAFF. The CDR3 DNA is TGTGCCAGTAGCCACGGGACAGCGAACACTGAAGCTTTCTTT. Using reference TRBV19 and TRBJ1-1 for the parts outside the CDR3, the full variable domain is DGGITQSPKYLFRKEGQNVTLSCEQNLNHDAMYWYRQDPGQGLRLIYYSQIVNDFQKGDIAEGYSVSREKKESFPLTVTSAQKNPTAFYLCASSHGTANTEAFFGQGTRLTVV.

In its sample, this clone was seen once. The chain links TRBV5-6 to TRBJ2-5; 12 nucleotides align to TRBD2. The V and J ends lost 0 bases and 5 bases, in that order; junction bases with no gene match: 5. Germline lookup yields CDR1 SGHDT and CDR2 YYEEEE. CDR3 size: 16 residues. The CDR3 loop is CASSLGLAGGLETQYF. The CDR3 nucleotides read TGTGCCAGCAGCTTGGGGCTAGCGGGGGGGCTGGAGACCCAGTACTTC.

The V call is TRBV28, the J call TRBJ2-3; possibly TRBD2 for D (5 bases). This CDR3 is built from 14 residues. The germline V and J ends were trimmed by 6 bases and 2 bases, with 12 bases remaining between them. CDR1 is MDHEN and CDR2 is SYDVKM in the germline V gene. CDR3 residues: CASSPAGNTDTQYF. CDR3 nucleotides: TGTGCCAGCAGCCCGGCGGGTAACACAGATACGCAGTATTTT.

Comment on this clone: The same CDR3 can be traced to other DNA sequences in this sample. This sequence joins TRBV6-5 and TRBJ2-1; 8 bases map to TRBD2. The CDR3 totals 15 residues. CDR1 is MNHEY and CDR2 is SVGAGI in the germline V gene. V lost 4 bases, J lost 0 bases, and 2 bases stayed unmatched. CDR3 sequence: CASSLSGSSYNEQFF. CDR3 bases: TGTGCCAGCAGTTTAAGCGGGAGCTCCTACAATGAGCAGTTCTTC.

The V and J genes are TRBV28 and TRBJ1-4; TRBD1 is a possible D gene (6 bases). The CDR3 is made up of 14 amino acids. Germline V gene data show CDR1 as MDHEN and CDR2 as SYDVKM. Between the trimmed V and J ends, which lost 5 bases and 7 bases, there was a span of 14 bases. DNA of the CDR3: TGTGCCAGCAGTGGGGCAGGGGAGGGTGAAAAACTGTTTTTT. It yields the protein CASSGAGEGEKLFF.

J is TRBJ1-4 and V is TRBV6-1; D uncertain. Germline V gene sequence: CDR1 MNHNS, CDR2 SASEGT. This CDR3 is 15 amino acids long. V was shortened by 2 bases and J by 0 bases, with 7 bases between the two germline ends. The CDR3 nucleotides are TGTGCCAGCAGTGAATTCGGGACAACTAATGAAAAACTGTTTTTT. Residues: CASSEFGTTNEKLFF.

The rearrangement joins TRBV19 to TRBJ1-1, with D uncertain. Germline V lookup: CDR1 LNHDA, CDR2 SQIVND (reference sequence). V was pared by 6 bases and J by 3 bases, with 14 bases between. This CDR3 spans 14 amino acids. CDR3 residues: CASRSLKEDTEAFF. CDR3 sequence (DNA): TGTGCCAGTAGATCCCTAAAAGAGGACACTGAAGCTTTCTTT.

This chain connects TRBV5-1 to TRBJ2-3; TRBD2 matches at 10 bases. Trimming removed 0 bases from V and 4 bases from J; junction bases left unmatched: 14. The CDR3 loop spans 19 amino acids. Germline V gene sequence: CDR1 SGHRS, CDR2 YFSETQ. In nucleotides, the CDR3 is TGCGCCAGCAGCTTGGGAGCCAGCGGGGGGGTTTTGTTCGCAGATACGCAGTATTTT. Translating gives CASSLGASGGVLFADTQYF.